The present entry profiles one T cell receptor beta chain with its context. Its antigen is not known. The data belong to a study of T cell responses to AZD1222 COVID-19 vaccine. The ends were cut back, 3 bases at V and 5 bases at J, with 13 bases in the middle. There are 14 residues in the CDR3. The V gene's germline CDR1 is LNHDA and CDR2 SQIVND (reference sequence). General observations from the study: Following two doses of AZD1222, Spike-specific TCR breadth and depth rose. Samples come after the peak T cell response, not at day 14.

The method was immunoSEQ multiplex PCR; TCRdb's version includes in-frame clones alone and lacks a portion of them. Of some 200,000 clones in the sample, around 90% are singletons; the top ten hold 0.99%. The chain is built from TRBV19 and TRBJ2-5; no definite D call. The clonotype comes from an adult in good health. The input for sequencing was peripheral blood, taken on day 0 of AZD1222 vaccination. The CDR3: CASSIVQGWETQYF. The CDR3 DNA reads TGTGCCAGTAGTATCGTACAAGGGTGGGAGACCCAGTACTTC.